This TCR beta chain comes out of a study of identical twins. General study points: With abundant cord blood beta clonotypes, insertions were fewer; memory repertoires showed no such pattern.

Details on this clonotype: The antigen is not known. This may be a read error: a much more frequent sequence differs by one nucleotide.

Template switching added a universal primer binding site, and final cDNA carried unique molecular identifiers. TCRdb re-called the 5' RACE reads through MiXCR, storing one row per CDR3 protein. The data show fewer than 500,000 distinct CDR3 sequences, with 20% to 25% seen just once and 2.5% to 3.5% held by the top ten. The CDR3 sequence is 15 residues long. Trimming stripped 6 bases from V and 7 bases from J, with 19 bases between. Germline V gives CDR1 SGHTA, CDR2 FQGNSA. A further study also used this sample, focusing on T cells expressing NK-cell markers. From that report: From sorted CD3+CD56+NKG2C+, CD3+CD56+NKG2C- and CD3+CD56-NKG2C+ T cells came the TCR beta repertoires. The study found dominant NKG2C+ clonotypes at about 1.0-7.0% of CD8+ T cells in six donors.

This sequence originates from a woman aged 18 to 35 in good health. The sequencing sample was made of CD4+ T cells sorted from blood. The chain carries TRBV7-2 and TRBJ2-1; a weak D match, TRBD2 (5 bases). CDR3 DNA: TGTGCCAGCAGACCAATAGCGCTAACGGGGAATGAGCAGTTCTTC. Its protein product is CASRPIALTGNEQFF. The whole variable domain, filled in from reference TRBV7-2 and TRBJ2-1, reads GAGVSQSPSNKVTEKGKDVELRCDPISGHTALYWYRQSLGQGLEFLIYFQGNSAPDKSGLPSDRFSAERTGGSVSTLTIQRTQQEDSAVYLCASRPIALTGNEQFFGPGTRLTVL.